This T cell receptor beta chain was retrieved from a study of blood T cell repertoires in COVID-19. As for the study in general: Acute-phase and convalescent COVID-19 samples originated in the United States, Italy and Spain.

Method: immunoSEQ multiplex PCR; TCRdb's copy keeps in-frame clones and lacks some. There are 40,000 or so clones in the sample; 80% to 90% occur only once, and around 9.6% lies in the top ten. V shed 0 bases and J 6 bases; nucleotides not matched to a gene: 4. Germline CDR1 SGHTA, CDR2 FQGNSA. The CDR3 length is 15 residues. Sequencing was done on a sample of peripheral blood. The TCR was taken from a human donor in a cohort sampled during active COVID-19. The rearrangement uses TRBV7-2 and TRBJ2-7; TRBD2 matches at 11 bases. CDR3 region: CASSLAQLAGVEQYF. The CDR3 region has the DNA TGTGCCAGCAGCTTAGCGCAACTAGCGGGAGTCGAGCAGTACTTC.